These 16 T cell receptor beta chains originate from one sample sequenced in a study of breast tumors, draining lymph nodes, adjacent tissues. TCRdb reanalysed the multiplex PCR reads using MiXCR and keeps one entry per CDR3 protein. Among approximately 90,000 distinct CDR3 sequences listed, around 29% were seen once. The lymph nodes were axillary draining lymph nodes from breast cancer patients. Sequenced sample: axillary lymph node tissue. Receptor source: a female donor with breast cancer. Some clones in this sample may be carry-over from other donors' samples.

In this sample, this clonotype turned up many times. The V and J genes are TRBV20-1 and TRBJ2-5, with D tentatively TRBD1 or TRBD2 (5 bases each). Trimming shortened V by 0 bases and J by 1 base, and 12 bases separated the two germline ends. The CDR3 totals 15 residues. Germline-derived CDR1 and CDR2 are DFQATT and SNEGSKA (reference sequence). The DNA of the CDR3 is TGCAGTGCTAGAGAATCGTCAGGGACCCAAGAGACCCAGTACTTC. Translation: CSARESSGTQETQYF.

The chain has TRBV6-1 and TRBJ1-1; no firm D call. This CDR3 comprises 12 residues. V lost 6 bases and J 7 bases, leaving 12 bases between the germline ends. Per the germline V gene, CDR1 is MNHNS and CDR2 is SASEGT. CDR3 protein: CASRAFIREAFF. The CDR3 coding sequence is TGTGCCAGCAGGGCTTTCATTCGTGAAGCTTTCTTT.

This clonotype was counted ten times or more. One end of the junction is discordant with germline, which a read error may explain. The V gene is TRBV6-7, the J gene TRBJ1-5; D is ambiguous. TRBV6-7 is identified as an open reading frame with a role that is uncertain. There are 16 residues in the CDR3. The CDR3 here is CASSHSNSPQIRAQHF. CDR3 DNA: TGTGCCAGCAGTCACTCGAATTCCCCCCAGATTCGGGCCCAGCATTTT.

For this clonotype: A much larger clone is a single base away; this may be a read error. V usage is TRBV7-2 and J usage is TRBJ2-7, with TRBD2 identical over 10 bases. The CDR3 spans 18 residues. CDR1 is SGHTA, CDR2 FQGNSA, per germline. V trimming: 6 bases; J trimming: 8 bases; junction bases outside the gene matches: 22. CDR3 protein: CASSSRSGGPSGRNQQYF. The CDR3 bases are TGTGCCAGCAGTTCGCGCTCCGGCGGTCCTAGCGGGAGAAATCAGCAGTACTTC.

In its sample, this clonotype was seen a few times. This rearrangement joins TRBV30 to TRBJ1-4; possibly TRBD1 for D (5 bases). V was pared by 3 bases and J by 8 bases, with 22 bases between. Looked up from germline, CDR1 is GTSNPN and CDR2 is SVGIG (reference sequence). This CDR3 region has 16 residues. The CDR3 region has the DNA TGTGCCTGGAGAGAAATCGGGGCTTCTACTTTAGAAAAACTGTTTTTT. Translating it yields CAWREIGASTLEKLFF.

The sample holds many counts of this clonotype. A read error may be the cause here, since a much bigger clone is one base away. This rearrangement joins TRBV20-1 to TRBJ2-7; tentatively, D is TRBD1 or TRBD2 (5 bases each). The CDR3 sequence is 15 residues long. Trimming shortened V by 7 bases and J by 2 bases, and 21 bases separated the two germline ends. The germline V gene has CDR1 DFQATT and CDR2 SNEGSKA (reference sequence). CDR3 residues: CSVSTPPGTPYEQYF. The CDR3 DNA sequence: TGCAGTGTCTCGACCCCTCCCGGGACCCCCTACGAGCAGTACTTC.

Many counts were recorded for this clonotype. The chain couples TRBV19 to TRBJ2-2; possibly TRBD1 or TRBD2 for D (5 bases each). Trimming left V 5 bases short and J 4 bases short, with 14 bases between. Per the germline V gene, CDR1 is LNHDA and CDR2 is SQIVND (reference sequence). The CDR3 has 15 amino acids. In DNA, the CDR3 is TGTGCCAGTAGTTCCGGGGCGCGGAGCACCGGGGAGCTGTTTTTT. Its protein product is CASSSGARSTGELFF. The full variable domain, completed using reference TRBV19 and TRBJ2-2, is DGGITQSPKYLFRKEGQNVTLSCEQNLNHDAMYWYRQDPGQGLRLIYYSQIVNDFQKGDIAEGYSVSREKKESFPLTVTSAQKNPTAFYLCASSSGARSTGELFFGEGSRLTVL.

J is TRBJ2-3 and V is TRBV7-3; 12 bases fit TRBD2. The CDR3 extends over 16 amino acids. The V gene's germline CDR1 is SGHTA and CDR2 FQGTGA. Losses at the gene ends were 5 bases for V and 4 bases for J; bases not matched to a gene: 7. CDR3 in DNA: TGTGCCAGCAGCCCGGGACTAGCGGGCACCCCAGATACGCAGTATTTT. It translates to CASSPGLAGTPDTQYF.

Comment on this clonotype: No conserved phenylalanine or tryptophan ends this CDR3, so it is likely a read error. The chain links TRBV7-2 to TRBJ2-7; D is undetermined. CDR1 and CDR2 (germline): SGHTA, FQGNSA. The CDR3 consists of 11 residues. The CDR3 protein is CAGSPSYEQYL. The DNA for the CDR3 is TGTGCCGGCAGTCCGTCATACGAGCAGTACCTC.

The J gene is TRBJ2-7, the V gene TRBV7-9, with TRBD1 matching over 7 bases. J lost 4 bases, V lost 5 bases, and 2 bases had no gene match. The germline CDR1 and CDR2 sequences are SEHNR and FQNEAQ (reference sequence). The CDR3 is 12 residues long. In DNA, the CDR3 is TGTGCCAGCAGCCGGGGACAGTACGAGCAGTACTTC. Amino acids: CASSRGQYEQYF.

V and J are TRBV10-3 and TRBJ1-1, with a possible D match to TRBD1 (5 bases). The V gene's germline CDR1 is ENHRY and CDR2 SYGVKD. V lost 3 bases and J 0 bases, leaving 11 bases between the germline ends. The length of the CDR3 is 15 residues. The CDR3 DNA sequence: TGTGCCATCAGTGAATCTGGGACGGTGAACACTGAAGCTTTCTTT. Its translation: CAISESGTVNTEAFF.

The genes are TRBV7-9 and TRBJ1-1, with 7 bases lining up with TRBD1. V shed 2 bases, J shed 0 bases, and the junction held 12 bases outside the gene matches. CDR3 length: 18 amino acids. The V gene's germline CDR1 is SEHNR and CDR2 FQNEAQ (reference sequence). CDR3 sequence (DNA): TGTGCCAGCAGCTTAAAGGGAAGACAGGGTAGACTGAACACTGAAGCTTTCTTT. As protein: CASSLKGRQGRLNTEAFF.

This clonotype was seen repeatedly, ten times or more. This chain links TRBV20-1 with TRBJ2-1; D unclear. Germline values: CDR1 DFQATT, CDR2 SNEGSKA (reference sequence). The CDR3 is made up of 15 amino acids. The V end was cut by 3 bases, the J end by 4 bases, with 16 bases between. The CDR3 sequence is CSASGIRNVYNEQFF. The CDR3 DNA reads TGCAGTGCTAGTGGGATCCGCAACGTTTACAATGAGCAGTTCTTC.

This rearrangement joins TRBV6-6 to TRBJ2-2, with 8 bases aligning to TRBD1. Trimming took 4 bases from V and 3 from J; bases not matched to a gene: 4. The germline CDR1 and CDR2 sequences are MNHNY and SVGAGI (reference sequence). CDR3 length: 15 amino acids. For the CDR3, the DNA is TGTGCCAGCAGTTTGGACAGGGCGGACACCGGGGAGCTGTTTTTT. This sequence encodes CASSLDRADTGELFF.

The chain is built from TRBV29-1 and TRBJ2-3; TRBD2 matches 8 bases. Looked up from germline, CDR1 is SQVTM and CDR2 is ANQGSEA. This CDR3 comprises 15 residues. V lost 3 bases to trimming and J lost 5 bases; unmatched junction nucleotides: 10. The CDR3 nucleotides read TGCAGCGTTGACAACTTGGGGAGCGGGAGAGATACGCAGTATTTT. It translates to CSVDNLGSGRDTQYF.

Only one count was recorded for this clonotype. The junction and the germline gene differ at one end; a read error may be behind it. This chain links TRBV4-1 with TRBJ2-7; 10 bases agree with TRBD1. Germline CDR1 is MGHRA and CDR2 is YSYEKL. The CDR3 runs 18 residues. The CDR3 is CVSSPAAQTDRGSGEQHF. In DNA form, the CDR3 reads TGCGTCAGCAGCCCAGCGGCCCAAACGGACAGGGGGTCGGGCGAGCAGCACTTC.